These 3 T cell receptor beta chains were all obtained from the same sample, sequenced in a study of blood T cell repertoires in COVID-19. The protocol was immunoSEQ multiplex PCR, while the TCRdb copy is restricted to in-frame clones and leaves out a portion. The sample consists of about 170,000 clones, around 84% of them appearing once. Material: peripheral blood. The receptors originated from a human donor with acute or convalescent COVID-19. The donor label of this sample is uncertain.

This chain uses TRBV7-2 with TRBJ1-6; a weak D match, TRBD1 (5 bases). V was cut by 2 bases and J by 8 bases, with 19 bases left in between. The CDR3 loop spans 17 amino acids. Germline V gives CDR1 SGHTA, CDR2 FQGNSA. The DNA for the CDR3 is TGTGCCAGCAGCTTATCAGCCCCTGGGGCAGGGTATTCACCCCTCCACTTT. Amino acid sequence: CASSLSAPGAGYSPLHF.

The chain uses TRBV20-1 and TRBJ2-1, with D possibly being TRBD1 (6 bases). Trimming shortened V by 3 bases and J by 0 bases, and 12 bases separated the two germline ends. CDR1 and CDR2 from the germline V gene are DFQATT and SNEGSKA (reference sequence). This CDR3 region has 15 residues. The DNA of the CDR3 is TGCAGTGCTAGTGATGACAGGAGCTCCTACAATGAGCAGTTCTTC. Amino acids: CSASDDRSSYNEQFF.

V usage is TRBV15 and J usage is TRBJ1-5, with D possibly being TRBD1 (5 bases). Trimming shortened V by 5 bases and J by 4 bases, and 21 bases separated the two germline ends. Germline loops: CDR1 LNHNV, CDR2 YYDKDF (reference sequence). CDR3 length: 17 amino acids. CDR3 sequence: CATSGPREGWGNQPQHF. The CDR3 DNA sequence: TGTGCCACCAGCGGACCACGGGAGGGGTGGGGGAATCAGCCCCAGCATTTT.